The 3 T cell receptor beta chains below were found in one sample sequenced in a study of chemoradiotherapy in HPV16-positive cancers. Assay: immunoSEQ multiplex PCR; the TCRdb copy retains only in-frame clones and omits some. The repertoire has approximately 38,000 clones, 80% of them found once; the top ten carry around 4%. Sequencing used blood, obtained from a patient who underwent chemoradiotherapy. These receptors came from a human donor with HPV-associated anogenital cancer.

The V gene is TRBV6-6, the J gene TRBJ2-7, with TRBD2 matching over 10 bases. The germline CDR1 and CDR2 sequences are MNHNY and SVGAGI (reference sequence). V lost 4 bases and J lost 3; bases outside the gene matches: 0. This CDR3 comprises 13 residues. The CDR3: CASSSSGSYEQYF. CDR3 DNA: TGTGCCAGCAGTTCTAGCGGGAGCTACGAGCAGTACTTC.

This sequence joins TRBV2 and TRBJ1-1; tentatively, D is TRBD1 (5 bases). The germline CDR1 and CDR2 sequences are SNHLY and FYNNEI. V dropped 2 bases and J dropped 4 bases, with 11 bases sitting between them. The CDR3 sequence is 14 residues long. CDR3 nucleotides: TGTGCCAGCAGTGAATGGGGCGCGGGCACTGAAGCTTTCTTT. This codes for CASSEWGAGTEAFF.

In DNA, the CDR3 is TGTGCCAGCAGCTTAGTCGCAGGGACGAACACTGAAGCTTTCTTT. This translates into CASSLVAGTNTEAFF. The V and J genes are TRBV11-2 and TRBJ1-1; D is possibly TRBD1 (5 bases). CDR3 size: 15 residues. Germline lookup yields CDR1 SGHAT and CDR2 FQNNGV. Trimming stripped 1 base from V and 1 base from J, with 10 bases between.